Described below is a single TCR beta chain sequence and its context. Antigen unknown. The entry originates in a study of OX40 agonist ivuxolimab in advanced cancers. TCRdb's copy holds only in-frame clones and misses some; the assay was immunoSEQ multiplex PCR. The table has some 46,000 clones, 60% to 80% seen once. General study results and limits: CD4+ and CD8+ blood T cells expanded clonally by week 6 at 0.1 to 3.0 mg/kg. Partial responders at 0.1-3.0 mg/kg had among the lowest clonal expansion.

The germline gives CDR1 LGHNT, CDR2 FRNRAP. The CDR3 is made up of 15 amino acids. J was trimmed by 11 bases and V by 0 bases; bases with no gene match: 12. This sequence joins TRBV12-5 and TRBJ1-1; 7 bases agree with TRBD1. The specimen was CD4+ or CD8+ T cells sorted from blood, collected in a trial of the OX40 agonist ivuxolimab. The sequence came from an adult with an advanced solid tumor such as melanoma, head and neck, liver or kidney cancer. The CDR3 protein is CASGLVRKGGDRAFF. The CDR3 DNA is TGTGCTAGTGGTTTGGTACGAAAAGGGGGCGATAGGGCTTTCTTT. Filled out from reference TRBV12-5 and TRBJ1-1, the complete variable domain reads DARVTQTPRHKVTEMGQEVTMRCQPILGHNTVFWYRQTMMQGLELLAYFRNRAPLDDSGMPKDRFSAEMPDATLATLKIQPSEPRDSAVYFCASGLVRKGGDRAFFGQGTRLTVV.